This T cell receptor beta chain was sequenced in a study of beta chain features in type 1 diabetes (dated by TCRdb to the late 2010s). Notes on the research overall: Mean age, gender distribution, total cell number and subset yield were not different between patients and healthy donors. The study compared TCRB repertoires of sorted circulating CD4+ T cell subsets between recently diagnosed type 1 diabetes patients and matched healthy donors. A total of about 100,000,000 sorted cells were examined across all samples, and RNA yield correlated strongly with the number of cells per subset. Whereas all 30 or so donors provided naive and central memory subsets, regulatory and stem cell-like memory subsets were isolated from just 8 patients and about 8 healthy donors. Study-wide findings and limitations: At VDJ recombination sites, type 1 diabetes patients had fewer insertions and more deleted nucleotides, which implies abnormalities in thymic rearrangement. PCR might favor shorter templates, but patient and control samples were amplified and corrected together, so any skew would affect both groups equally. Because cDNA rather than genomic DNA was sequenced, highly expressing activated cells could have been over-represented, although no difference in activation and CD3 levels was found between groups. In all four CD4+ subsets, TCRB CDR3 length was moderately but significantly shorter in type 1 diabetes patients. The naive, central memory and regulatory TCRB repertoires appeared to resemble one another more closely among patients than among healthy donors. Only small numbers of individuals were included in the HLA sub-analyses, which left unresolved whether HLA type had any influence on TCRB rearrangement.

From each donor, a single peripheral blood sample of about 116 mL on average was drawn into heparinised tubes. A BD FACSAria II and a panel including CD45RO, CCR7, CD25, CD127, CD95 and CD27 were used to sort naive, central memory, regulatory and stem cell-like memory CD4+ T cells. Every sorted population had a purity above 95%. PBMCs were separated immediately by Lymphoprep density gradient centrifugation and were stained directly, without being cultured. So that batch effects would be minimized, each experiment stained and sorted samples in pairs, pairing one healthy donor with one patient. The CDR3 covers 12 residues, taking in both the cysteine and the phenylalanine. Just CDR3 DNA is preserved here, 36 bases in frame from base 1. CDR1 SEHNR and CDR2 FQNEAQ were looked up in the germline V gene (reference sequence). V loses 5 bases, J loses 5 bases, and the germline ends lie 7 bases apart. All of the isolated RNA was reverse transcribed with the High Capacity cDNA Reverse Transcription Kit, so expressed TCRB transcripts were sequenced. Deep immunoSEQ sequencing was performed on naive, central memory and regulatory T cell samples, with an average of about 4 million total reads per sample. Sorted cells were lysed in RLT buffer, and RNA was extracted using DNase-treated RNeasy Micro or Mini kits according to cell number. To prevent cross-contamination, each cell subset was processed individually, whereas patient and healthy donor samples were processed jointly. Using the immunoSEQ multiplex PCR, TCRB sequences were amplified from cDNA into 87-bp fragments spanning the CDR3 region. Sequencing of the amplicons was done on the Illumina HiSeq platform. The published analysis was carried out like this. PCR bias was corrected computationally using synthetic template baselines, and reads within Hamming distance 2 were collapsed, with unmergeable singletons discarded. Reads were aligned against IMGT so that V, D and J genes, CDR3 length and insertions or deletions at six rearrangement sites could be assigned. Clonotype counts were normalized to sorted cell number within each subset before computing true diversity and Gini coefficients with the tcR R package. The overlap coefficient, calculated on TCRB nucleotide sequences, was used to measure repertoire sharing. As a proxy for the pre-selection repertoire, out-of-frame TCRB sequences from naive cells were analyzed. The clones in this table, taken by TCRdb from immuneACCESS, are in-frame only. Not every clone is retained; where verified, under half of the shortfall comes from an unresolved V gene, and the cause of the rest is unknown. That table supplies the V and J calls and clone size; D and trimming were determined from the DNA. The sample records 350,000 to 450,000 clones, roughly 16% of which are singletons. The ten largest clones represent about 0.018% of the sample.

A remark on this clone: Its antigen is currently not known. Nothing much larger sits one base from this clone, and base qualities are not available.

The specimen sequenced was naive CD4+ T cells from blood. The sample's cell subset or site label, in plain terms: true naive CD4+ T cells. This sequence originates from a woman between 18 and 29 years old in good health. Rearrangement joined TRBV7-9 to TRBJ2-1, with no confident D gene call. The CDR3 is CASSTNNNEQFF. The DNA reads TGTGCCAGCAGCACTAATAACAATGAGCAGTTCTTC.